This T cell receptor (beta chain) was sequenced during a study of blood T cell repertoires in COVID-19. About the study: Acute and convalescent COVID-19 specimens originated in the United States, Italy and Spain. Nucleic acid was either cDNA or gDNA, and it came from T cells, B-cell-depleted T cells, or PBMCs.

In the source study's methods: Reference gene primer amplification yielded estimated nucleated cell counts. The repertoire was sequenced with immunoSEQ multiplex PCR; TCRdb's copy has only in-frame clones and lacks some. The DNA gave D and trimming, while V, J and clone size come from that table. The table shows around 86,000 clones, with about 89% occurring only once. The CDR3 loop spans 14 amino acids. Germline assignment: CDR1 MNHEY and CDR2 SMNVEV (reference sequence). With V trimmed by 5 bases and J by 7 bases, 7 bases remained unmatched. Specimen: peripheral blood. V usage is TRBV27 and J usage is TRBJ2-1, with TRBD2 matching 8 bases. The sequence came from a human donor with acute or convalescent COVID-19. The donor label of this sample is uncertain. The CDR3, as DNA: TGTGCCAGCAGTCCAGCGGGGGCGGGGAATGAGCAGTTCTTC. Translated: CASSPAGAGNEQFF.